This T cell receptor (beta chain) emerged from a study of vaccination and CD4 T cells after COVID-19. On this clonotype: The antigen is unknown.

Treatment: approximately 11-day PBMC culture with coronavirus spike peptide pools or control peptides (ViraFEST assay). The germline V gene encodes CDR1 MNHEY and CDR2 SVGEGT. V shed 8 bases and J shed 1 base, with 11 bases lying between them. There are 14 residues in the CDR3. Sequenced with the Oncomine TCR Beta short-read assay was DNA taken from cultured CD4+ T cells. TCRdb redid the calling of the PCR reads with MiXCR, one entry per CDR3 protein. Of 15,000 to 20,000 distinct CDR3 sequences detected, about two fifths appear once; the ten largest clones hold approximately 8.4%. Sequenced sample: CD4+ T cells from blood, cultured in vitro. The chain joins TRBV6-2 or TRBV6-3 to TRBJ2-2; D uncertain. The clonotype originates from a human donor who had recovered from COVID-19. Written as DNA, the CDR3 is TGTGCCAGCCGCAGGACCGGGAACACCGGGGAGCTGTTTTTT. This sequence encodes CASRRTGNTGELFF.